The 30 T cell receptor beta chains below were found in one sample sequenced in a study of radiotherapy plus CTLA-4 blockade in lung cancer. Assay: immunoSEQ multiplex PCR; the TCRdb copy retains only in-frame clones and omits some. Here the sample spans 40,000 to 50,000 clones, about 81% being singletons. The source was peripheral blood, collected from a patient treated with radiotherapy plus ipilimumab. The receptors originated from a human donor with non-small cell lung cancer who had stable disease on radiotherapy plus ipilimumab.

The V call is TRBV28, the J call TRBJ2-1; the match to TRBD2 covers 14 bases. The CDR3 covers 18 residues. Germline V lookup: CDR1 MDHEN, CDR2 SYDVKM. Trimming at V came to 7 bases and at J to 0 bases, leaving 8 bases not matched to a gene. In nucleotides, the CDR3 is TGTGCCAGCACATCCTCGGGACTAGCGGGAGTCTCCTACAATGAGCAGTTCTTC. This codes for CASTSSGLAGVSYNEQFF.

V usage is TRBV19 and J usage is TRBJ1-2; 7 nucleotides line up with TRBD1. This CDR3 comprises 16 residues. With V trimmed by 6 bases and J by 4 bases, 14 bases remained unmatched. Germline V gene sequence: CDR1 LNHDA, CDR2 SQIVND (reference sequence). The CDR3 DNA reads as TGTGCCAGTAGCCCCGACGGTTGGCAGGGGGGCTATGGCTACACCTTC. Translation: CASSPDGWQGGYGYTF.

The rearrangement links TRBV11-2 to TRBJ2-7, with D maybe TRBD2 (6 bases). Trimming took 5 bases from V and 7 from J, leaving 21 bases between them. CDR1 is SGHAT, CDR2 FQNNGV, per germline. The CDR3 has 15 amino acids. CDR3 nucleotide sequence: TGTGCCAGCAGCCTCAGTGGTGGGGCTGCGGGAGAGCAGTACTTC. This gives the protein CASSLSGGAAGEQYF.

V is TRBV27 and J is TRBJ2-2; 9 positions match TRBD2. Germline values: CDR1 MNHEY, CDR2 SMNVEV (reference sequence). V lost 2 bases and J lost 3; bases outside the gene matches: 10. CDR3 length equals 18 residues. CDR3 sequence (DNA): TGTGCCAGCAGTTTAGCGGGAGGGTTTCTCCCGTACACCGGGGAGCTGTTTTTT. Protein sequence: CASSLAGGFLPYTGELFF.

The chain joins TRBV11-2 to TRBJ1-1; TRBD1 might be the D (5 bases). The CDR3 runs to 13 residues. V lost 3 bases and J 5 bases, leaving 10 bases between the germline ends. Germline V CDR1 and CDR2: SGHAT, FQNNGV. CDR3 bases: TGTGCCAGCAGCTTCGGGCGGGGGACTGAAGCTTTCTTT. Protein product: CASSFGRGTEAFF.

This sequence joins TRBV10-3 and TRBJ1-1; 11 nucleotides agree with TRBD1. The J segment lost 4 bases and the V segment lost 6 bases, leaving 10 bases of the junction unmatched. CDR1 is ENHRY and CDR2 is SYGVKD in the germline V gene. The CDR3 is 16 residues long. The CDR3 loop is CAISALPGQGGTEAFF. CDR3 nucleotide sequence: TGTGCCATCAGCGCACTCCCGGGACAGGGGGGCACTGAAGCTTTCTTT.

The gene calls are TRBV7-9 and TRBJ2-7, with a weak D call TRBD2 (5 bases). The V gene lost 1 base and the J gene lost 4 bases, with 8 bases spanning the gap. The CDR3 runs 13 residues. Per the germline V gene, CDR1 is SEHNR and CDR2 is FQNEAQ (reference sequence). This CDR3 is CASSLGEWYEQYF. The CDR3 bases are TGTGCCAGCAGCTTAGGGGAGTGGTACGAGCAGTACTTC.

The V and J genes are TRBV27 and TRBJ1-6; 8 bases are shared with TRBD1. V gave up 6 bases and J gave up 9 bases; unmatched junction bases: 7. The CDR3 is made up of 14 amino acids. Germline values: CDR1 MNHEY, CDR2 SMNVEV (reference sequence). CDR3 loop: CASRVGQGSSPLHF. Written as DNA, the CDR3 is TGTGCCAGCAGGGTAGGACAGGGCAGTTCACCCCTCCACTTT.

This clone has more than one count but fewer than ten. DNA of the CDR3: TGTGCCAGCAGCTTAGAGAGAGTAGCGGGAGACACCGGGGAGCTGTTTTTT. Translating gives CASSLERVAGDTGELFF. The V gene is TRBV7-6, the J gene TRBJ2-2, with 9 positions matching TRBD2. The junction had 6 bases not matched to a gene; V was cut back by 1 base and J by 3 bases. The V gene's germline CDR1 is SGHVS and CDR2 FNYEAQ. CDR3 length: 17 amino acids.

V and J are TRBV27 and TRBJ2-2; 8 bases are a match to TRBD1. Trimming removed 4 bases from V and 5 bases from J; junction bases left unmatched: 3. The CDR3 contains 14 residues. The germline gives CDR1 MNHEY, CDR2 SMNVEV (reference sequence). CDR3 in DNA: TGTGCCAGCAGTTACAGGGGGGTTACCGGGGAGCTGTTTTTT. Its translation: CASSYRGVTGELFF.

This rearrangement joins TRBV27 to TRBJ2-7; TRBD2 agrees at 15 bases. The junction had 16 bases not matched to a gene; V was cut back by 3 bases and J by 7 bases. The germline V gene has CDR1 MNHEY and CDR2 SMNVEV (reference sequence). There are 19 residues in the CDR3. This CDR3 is CASSFLRGGLAGGLREQYF. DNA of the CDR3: TGTGCCAGCAGTTTCCTCAGGGGGGGACTAGCGGGGGGATTACGGGAGCAGTACTTC.

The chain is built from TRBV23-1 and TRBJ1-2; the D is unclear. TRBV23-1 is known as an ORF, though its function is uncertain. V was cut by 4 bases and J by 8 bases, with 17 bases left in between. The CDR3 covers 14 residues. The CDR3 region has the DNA TGCGCCAGCAGTCGAACAGCCCCAAACCCGGGCTACACCTTC. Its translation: CASSRTAPNPGYTF.

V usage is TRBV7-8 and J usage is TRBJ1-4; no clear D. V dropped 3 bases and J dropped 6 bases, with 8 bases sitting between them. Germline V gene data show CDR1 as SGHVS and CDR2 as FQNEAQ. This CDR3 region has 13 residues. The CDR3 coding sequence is TGTGCCAGCAGCTTCTGGGGAGATGAAAAACTGTTTTTT. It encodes CASSFWGDEKLFF.

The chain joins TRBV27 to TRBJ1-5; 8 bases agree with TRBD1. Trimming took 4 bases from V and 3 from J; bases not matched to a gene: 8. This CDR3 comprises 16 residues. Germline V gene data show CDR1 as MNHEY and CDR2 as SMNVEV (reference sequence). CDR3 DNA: TGTGCCAGCAGTTGGACCGGGACAGGACACAATCAGCCCCAGCATTTT. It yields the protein CASSWTGTGHNQPQHF.

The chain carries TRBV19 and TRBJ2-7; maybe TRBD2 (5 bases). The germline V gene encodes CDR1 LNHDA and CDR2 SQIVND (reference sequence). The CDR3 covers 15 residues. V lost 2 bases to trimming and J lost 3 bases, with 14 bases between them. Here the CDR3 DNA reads TGTGCCAGTAGTATAACGTTCGGGCGGGTCTACGAGCAGTACTTC. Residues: CASSITFGRVYEQYF.

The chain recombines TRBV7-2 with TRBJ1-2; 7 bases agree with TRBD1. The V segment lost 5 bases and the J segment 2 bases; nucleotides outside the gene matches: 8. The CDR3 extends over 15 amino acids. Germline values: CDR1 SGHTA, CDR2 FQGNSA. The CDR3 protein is CASSPSTGDNYGYTF. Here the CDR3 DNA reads TGTGCCAGCAGCCCCTCAACAGGGGACAACTATGGCTACACCTTC.

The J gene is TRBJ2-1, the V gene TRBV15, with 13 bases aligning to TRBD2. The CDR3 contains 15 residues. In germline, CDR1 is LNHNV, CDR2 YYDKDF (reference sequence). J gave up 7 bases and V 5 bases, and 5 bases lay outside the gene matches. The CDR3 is CATSPRTSGSNEQFF. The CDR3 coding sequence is TGTGCCACCAGCCCCCGGACTAGCGGGAGTAATGAGCAGTTCTTC.

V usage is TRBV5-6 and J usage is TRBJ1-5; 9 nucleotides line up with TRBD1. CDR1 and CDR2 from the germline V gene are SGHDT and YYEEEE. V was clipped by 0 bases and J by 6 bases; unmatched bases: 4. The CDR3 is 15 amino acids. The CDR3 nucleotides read TGTGCCAGCAGCTTGGACAGGGGGCGCGGTCAGCCCCAGCATTTT. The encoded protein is CASSLDRGRGQPQHF.

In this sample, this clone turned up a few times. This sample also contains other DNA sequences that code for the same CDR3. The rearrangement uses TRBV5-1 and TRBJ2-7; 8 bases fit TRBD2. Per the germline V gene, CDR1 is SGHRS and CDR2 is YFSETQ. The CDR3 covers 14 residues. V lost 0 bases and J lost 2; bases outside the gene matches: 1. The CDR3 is CASSLGSGAYEQYF. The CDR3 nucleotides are TGCGCCAGCAGCTTGGGTAGCGGGGCCTACGAGCAGTACTTC.

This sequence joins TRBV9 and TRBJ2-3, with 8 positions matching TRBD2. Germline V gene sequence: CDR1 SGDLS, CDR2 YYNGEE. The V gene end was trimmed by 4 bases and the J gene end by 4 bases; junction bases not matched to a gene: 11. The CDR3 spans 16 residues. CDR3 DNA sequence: TGTGCCAGCAGCCAGAGGGAGCGGGAGATCGCAGATACGCAGTATTTT. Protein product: CASSQREREIADTQYF.

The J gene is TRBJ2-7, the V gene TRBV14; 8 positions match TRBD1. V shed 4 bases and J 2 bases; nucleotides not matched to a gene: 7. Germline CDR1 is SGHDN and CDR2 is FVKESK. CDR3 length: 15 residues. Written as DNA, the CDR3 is TGTGCCAGCAGCCTAGACAGGGGTCCCACCTACGAGCAGTACTTC. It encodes CASSLDRGPTYEQYF. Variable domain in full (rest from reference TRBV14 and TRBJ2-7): EAGVTQFPSHSVIEKGQTVTLRCDPISGHDNLYWYRRVMGKEIKFLLHFVKESKQDESGMPNNRFLAERTGGTYSTLKVQPAELEDSGVYFCASSLDRGPTYEQYFGPGTRLTVT.

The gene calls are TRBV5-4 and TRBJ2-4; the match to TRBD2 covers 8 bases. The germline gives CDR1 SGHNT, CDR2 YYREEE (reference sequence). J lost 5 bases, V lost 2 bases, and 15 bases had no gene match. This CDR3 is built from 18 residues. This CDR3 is CASSFGGRGGFMENIQYF. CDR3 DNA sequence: TGTGCCAGCAGCTTCGGGGGACGGGGGGGGTTTATGGAAAACATTCAGTACTTC.

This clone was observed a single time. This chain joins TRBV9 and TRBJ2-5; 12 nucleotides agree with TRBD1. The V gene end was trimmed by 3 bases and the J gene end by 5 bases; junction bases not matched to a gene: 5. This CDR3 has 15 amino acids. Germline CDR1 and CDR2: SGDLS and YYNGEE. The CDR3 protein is CASSGGGQGAETQYF. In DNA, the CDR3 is TGTGCCAGCAGCGGGGGGGGACAGGGGGCGGAGACCCAGTACTTC.

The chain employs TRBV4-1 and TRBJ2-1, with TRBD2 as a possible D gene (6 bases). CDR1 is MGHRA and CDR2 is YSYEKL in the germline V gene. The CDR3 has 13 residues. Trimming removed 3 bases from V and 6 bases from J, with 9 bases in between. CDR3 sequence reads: CASSHPGLNEQFF. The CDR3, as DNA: TGCGCCAGCAGCCACCCGGGACTCAATGAGCAGTTCTTC.

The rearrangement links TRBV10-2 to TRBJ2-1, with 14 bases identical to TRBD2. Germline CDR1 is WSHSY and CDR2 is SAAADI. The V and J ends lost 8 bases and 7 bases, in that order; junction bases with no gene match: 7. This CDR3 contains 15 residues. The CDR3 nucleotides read TGCGCCAGCCGACTAGCGGGAGGGGGGTCGAATGAGCAGTTCTTC. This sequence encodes CASRLAGGGSNEQFF.

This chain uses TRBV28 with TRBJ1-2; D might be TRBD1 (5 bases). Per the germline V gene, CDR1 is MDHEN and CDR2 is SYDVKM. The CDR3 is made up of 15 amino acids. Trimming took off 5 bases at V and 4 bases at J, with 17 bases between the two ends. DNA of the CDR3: TGTGCCAGCAGTCCCTCAGCCCGGGGACTCTATGGCTACACCTTC. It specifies CASSPSARGLYGYTF.

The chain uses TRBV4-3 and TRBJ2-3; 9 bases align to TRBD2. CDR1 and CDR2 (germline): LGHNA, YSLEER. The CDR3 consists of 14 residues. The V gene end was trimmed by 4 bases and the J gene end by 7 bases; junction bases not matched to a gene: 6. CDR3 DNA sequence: TGCGCCAGCAGCCTCGGGACTAGCACTAATACGCAGTATTTT. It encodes CASSLGTSTNTQYF.

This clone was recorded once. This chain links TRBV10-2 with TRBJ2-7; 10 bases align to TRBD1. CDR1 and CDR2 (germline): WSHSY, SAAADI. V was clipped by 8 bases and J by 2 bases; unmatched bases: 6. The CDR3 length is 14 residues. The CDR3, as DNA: TGCGCCAGCCTCCTCGACAGGGGGCCCTACGAGCAGTACTTC. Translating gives CASLLDRGPYEQYF.

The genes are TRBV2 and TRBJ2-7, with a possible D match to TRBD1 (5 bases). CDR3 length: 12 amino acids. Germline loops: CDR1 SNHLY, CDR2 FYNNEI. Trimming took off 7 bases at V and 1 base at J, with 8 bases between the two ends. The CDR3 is CASKTVSYEQYF. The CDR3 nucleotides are TGTGCCAGCAAGACAGTTTCCTACGAGCAGTACTTC.

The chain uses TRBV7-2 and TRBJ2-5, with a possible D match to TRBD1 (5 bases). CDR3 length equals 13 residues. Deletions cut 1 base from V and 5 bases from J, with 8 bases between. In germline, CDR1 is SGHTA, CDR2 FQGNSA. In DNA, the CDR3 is TGTGCCAGCAGCTTAGTAAGGGGTGAGACCCAGTACTTC. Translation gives CASSLVRGETQYF.